The 8 T cell receptor beta chains presented below share a single source sample, sequenced in a study of T cell responses to AZD1222 COVID-19 vaccine. Profiling relied on immunoSEQ multiplex PCR, and the TCRdb table lists in-frame clones only, not all of them. The data contain around 130,000 clones, about 93% of them seen just once; the ten biggest clones take up 6.6%. This material consisted of peripheral blood, taken on day 0 of AZD1222 vaccination. These receptor sequences come from an adult in good health.

This chain joins TRBV4-1 and TRBJ2-3; 12 bases match TRBD2. The CDR3 runs 17 residues. V lost 2 bases, J lost 1 base, and 4 bases stayed unmatched. CDR1 and CDR2 (germline): MGHRA, YSYEKL. Here the CDR3 reads CASSQPRLAGGTDTQYF. CDR3 nucleotides: TGCGCCAGCAGCCAACCGCGACTAGCGGGAGGCACAGATACGCAGTATTTT.

The V call is TRBV6-5, the J call TRBJ2-5, with D perhaps matching TRBD2 (6 bases). The germline V gene encodes CDR1 MNHEY and CDR2 SVGAGI. The ends were cut back, 2 bases at V and 7 bases at J, with 8 bases in the middle. This CDR3 has 12 amino acids. CDR3 amino acids: CASSYRGGTQYF. In nucleotides, the CDR3 is TGTGCCAGCAGTTACCGGGGAGGGACCCAGTACTTC.

The V call is TRBV5-1, the J call TRBJ2-3; possibly TRBD2 for D (5 bases). Between the trimmed V and J ends, which lost 0 bases and 4 bases, there was a span of 15 bases. The CDR3 consists of 16 residues. The V gene's germline CDR1 is SGHRS and CDR2 YFSETQ. The CDR3 protein is CASSLEWGVEADTQYF. DNA for the CDR3: TGCGCCAGCAGCTTGGAATGGGGAGTGGAGGCAGATACGCAGTATTTT.

This clone came up once. The chain joins TRBV9 to TRBJ2-1; 8 bases line up with TRBD1. CDR1 and CDR2 from the germline V gene are SGDLS and YYNGEE. The V segment lost 3 bases and the J segment 10 bases; nucleotides outside the gene matches: 6. The CDR3 contains 13 residues. The CDR3 sequence: CASSGTGTGEQFF. In DNA, the CDR3 is TGTGCCAGCAGCGGAACCGGGACAGGAGAGCAGTTCTTC. The full variable domain, its missing parts supplied by reference TRBV9 and TRBJ2-1, is DSGVTQTPKHLITATGQRVTLRCSPRSGDLSVYWYQQSLDQGLQFLIQYYNGEERAKGNILERFSAQQFPDLHSELNLSSLELGDSALYFCASSGTGTGEQFFGPGTRLTVL.

This chain links TRBV6-5 with TRBJ2-5; TRBD2 matches 9 bases. With V trimmed by 3 bases and J by 5 bases, 7 bases remained unmatched. The germline V gene has CDR1 MNHEY and CDR2 SVGAGI. The CDR3 contains 15 residues. The CDR3 sequence is CASSYVAGAYETQYF. The CDR3 coding sequence is TGTGCCAGCAGTTATGTAGCGGGAGCTTATGAGACCCAGTACTTC.

The CDR3 reads CASSGHRAGSTDTQYF. In DNA form, the CDR3 reads TGTGCCAGCAGTGGCCATCGAGCGGGGTCCACAGATACGCAGTATTTT. V is TRBV25-1 and J is TRBJ2-3, with TRBD2 matching 7 bases. The CDR3 has 16 amino acids. The V and J ends lost 4 bases and 2 bases, in that order; junction bases with no gene match: 9. The V gene's germline CDR1 is MGHDK and CDR2 SYGVNS.

In regard to this clone: Other DNA sequences within the sample encode an identical CDR3. The chain links TRBV12-3 or TRBV12-4 to TRBJ2-7; D remains unclear. V was cut by 3 bases and J by 3 bases, with 6 bases left in between. The CDR3 has 12 amino acids. As DNA, the CDR3 is TGTGCCAGCAGTTTTGCCCACTACGAGCAGTACTTC. It specifies CASSFAHYEQYF.

This chain connects TRBV5-1 to TRBJ2-2, with TRBD2 matching 12 bases. The CDR3 runs 18 residues. V lost 3 bases to trimming and J lost 3 bases; unmatched junction nucleotides: 9. CDR1 is SGHRS, CDR2 YFSETQ, per germline. The CDR3 region is CASSSSLAGGAYTGELFF. In DNA, the CDR3 is TGCGCCAGCAGCTCGAGTCTAGCGGGAGGGGCTTACACCGGGGAGCTGTTTTTT.